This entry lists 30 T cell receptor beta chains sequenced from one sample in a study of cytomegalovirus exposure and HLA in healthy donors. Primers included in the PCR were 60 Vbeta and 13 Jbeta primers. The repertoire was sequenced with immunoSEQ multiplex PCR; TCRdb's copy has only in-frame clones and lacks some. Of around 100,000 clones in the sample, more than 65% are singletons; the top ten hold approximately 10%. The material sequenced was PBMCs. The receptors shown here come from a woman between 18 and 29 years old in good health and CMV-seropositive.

CDR3 sequence reads: CASTAGGSGANVLTF. CDR3 nucleotides: TGTGCCAGCACGGCGGGAGGGTCTGGGGCCAACGTCCTGACTTTC. The chain recombines TRBV27 with TRBJ2-6, with TRBD2 identical over 9 bases. Germline CDR1 MNHEY, CDR2 SMNVEV (reference sequence). CDR3 length: 15 residues. V lost 7 bases, J lost 1 base, and 2 bases stayed unmatched.

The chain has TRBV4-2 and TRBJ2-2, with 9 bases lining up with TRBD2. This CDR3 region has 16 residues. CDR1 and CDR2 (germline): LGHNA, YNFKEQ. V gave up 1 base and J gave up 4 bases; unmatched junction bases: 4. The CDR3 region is CASSQGLADFTGELFF. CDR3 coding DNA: TGTGCCAGCAGCCAAGGACTAGCGGATTTCACCGGGGAGCTGTTTTTT.

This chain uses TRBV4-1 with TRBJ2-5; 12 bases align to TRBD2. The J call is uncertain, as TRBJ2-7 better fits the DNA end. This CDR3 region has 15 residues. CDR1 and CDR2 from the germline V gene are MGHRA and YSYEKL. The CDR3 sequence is CASSQGLAGAYEQYF. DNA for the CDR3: TGCGCCAGCAGCCAAGGACTAGCGGGAGCCTACGAGCAGTACTTC.

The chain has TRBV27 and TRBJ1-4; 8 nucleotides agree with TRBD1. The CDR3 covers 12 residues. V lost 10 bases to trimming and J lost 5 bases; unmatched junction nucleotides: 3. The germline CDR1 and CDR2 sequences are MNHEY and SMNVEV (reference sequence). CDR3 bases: TGTGCCACGCGGACAGGGAATGAAAAACTGTTTTTT. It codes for CATRTGNEKLFF. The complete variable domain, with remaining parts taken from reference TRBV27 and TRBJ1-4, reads EAQVTQNPRYLITVTGKKLTVTCSQNMNHEYMSWYRQDPGLGLRQIYYSMNVEVTDKGDVPEGYKVSRKEKRNFPLILESPSPNQTSLYFCATRTGNEKLFFGSGTQLSVL.

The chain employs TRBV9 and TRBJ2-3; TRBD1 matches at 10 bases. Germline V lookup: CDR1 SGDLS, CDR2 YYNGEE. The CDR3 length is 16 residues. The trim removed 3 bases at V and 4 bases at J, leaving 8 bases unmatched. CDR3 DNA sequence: TGTGCCAGCAGCGCCCTATCCGGGACAGGGGCAGATACGCAGTATTTT. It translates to CASSALSGTGADTQYF.

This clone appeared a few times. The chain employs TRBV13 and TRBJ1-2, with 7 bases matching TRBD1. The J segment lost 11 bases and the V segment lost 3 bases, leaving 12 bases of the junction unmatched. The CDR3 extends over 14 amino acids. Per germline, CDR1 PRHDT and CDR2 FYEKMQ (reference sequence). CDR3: CASSLDRSRGEYTF. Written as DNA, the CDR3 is TGTGCCAGCAGCTTGGACAGGAGCCGAGGGGAGTACACCTTC.

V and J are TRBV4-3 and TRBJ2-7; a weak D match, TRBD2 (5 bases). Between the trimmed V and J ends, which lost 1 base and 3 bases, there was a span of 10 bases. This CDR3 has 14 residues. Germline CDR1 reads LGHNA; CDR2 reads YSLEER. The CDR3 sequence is CASSQGEYGYEQYF. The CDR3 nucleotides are TGCGCCAGCAGCCAAGGGGAGTATGGCTACGAGCAGTACTTC.

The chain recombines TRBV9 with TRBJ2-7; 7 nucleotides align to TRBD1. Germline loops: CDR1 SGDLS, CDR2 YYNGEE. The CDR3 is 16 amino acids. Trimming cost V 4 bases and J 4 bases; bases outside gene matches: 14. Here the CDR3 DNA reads TGTGCCAGCAGCCCCAAAAAGGGACAGACCCTTTACGAGCAGTACTTC. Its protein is CASSPKKGQTLYEQYF.

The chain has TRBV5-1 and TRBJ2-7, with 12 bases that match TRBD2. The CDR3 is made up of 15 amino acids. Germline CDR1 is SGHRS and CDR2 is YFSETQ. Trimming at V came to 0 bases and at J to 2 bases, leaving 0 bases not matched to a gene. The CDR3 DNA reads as TGCGCCAGCAGCTTGGGGACTAGCGGGACCTACGAGCAGTACTTC. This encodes CASSLGTSGTYEQYF.

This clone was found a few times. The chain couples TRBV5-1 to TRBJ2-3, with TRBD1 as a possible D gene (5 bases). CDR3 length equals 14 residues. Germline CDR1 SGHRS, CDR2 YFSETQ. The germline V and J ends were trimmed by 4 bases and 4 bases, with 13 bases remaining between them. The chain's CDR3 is CASSQQVSPDTQYF. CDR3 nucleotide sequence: TGCGCCAGCAGCCAACAGGTCTCACCAGATACGCAGTATTTT. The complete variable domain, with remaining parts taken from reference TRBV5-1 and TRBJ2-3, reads KAGVTQTPRYLIKTRGQQVTLSCSPISGHRSVSWYQQTPGQGLQFLFEYFSETQRNKGNFPGRFSGRQFSNSRSEMNVSTLELGDSALYLCASSQQVSPDTQYFGPGTRLTVL.

This CDR3 reads CASSSTWEGNYEQYF. DNA of the CDR3: TGTGCCAGCAGCTCTACTTGGGAGGGGAATTACGAGCAGTACTTC. The chain has TRBV9 and TRBJ2-7, with TRBD2 matching 7 bases. V gave up 4 bases and J gave up 4 bases; unmatched junction bases: 11. Germline V CDR1 and CDR2: SGDLS, YYNGEE. The CDR3 runs 15 residues.

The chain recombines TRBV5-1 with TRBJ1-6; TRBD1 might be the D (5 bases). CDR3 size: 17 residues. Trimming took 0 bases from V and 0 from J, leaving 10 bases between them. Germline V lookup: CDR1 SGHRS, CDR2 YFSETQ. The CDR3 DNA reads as TGCGCCAGCAGCTTGGAAAGACAGTCCTCCTATAATTCACCCCTCCACTTT. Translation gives CASSLERQSSYNSPLHF.

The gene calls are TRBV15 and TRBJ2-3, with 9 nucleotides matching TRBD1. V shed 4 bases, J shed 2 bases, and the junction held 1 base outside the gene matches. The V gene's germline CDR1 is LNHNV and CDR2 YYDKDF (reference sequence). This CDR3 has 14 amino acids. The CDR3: CATSNRGPTDTQYF. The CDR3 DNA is TGTGCCACCAGCAACAGGGGGCCCACAGATACGCAGTATTTT.

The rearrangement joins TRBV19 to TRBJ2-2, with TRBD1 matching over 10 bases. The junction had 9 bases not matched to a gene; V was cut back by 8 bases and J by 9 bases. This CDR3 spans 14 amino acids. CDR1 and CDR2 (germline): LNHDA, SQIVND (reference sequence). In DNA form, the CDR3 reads TGTGCCAGTGGGGTGACAGGGGGCAACCGGGAGCTGTTTTTT. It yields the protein CASGVTGGNRELFF.

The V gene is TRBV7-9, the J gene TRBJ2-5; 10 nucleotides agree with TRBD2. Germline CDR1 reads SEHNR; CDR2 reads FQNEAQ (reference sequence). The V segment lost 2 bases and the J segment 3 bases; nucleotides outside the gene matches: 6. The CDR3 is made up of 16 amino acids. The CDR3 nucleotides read TGTGCCAGCAGCTTATTACTAGCGGGATATGAAGAGACCCAGTACTTC. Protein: CASSLLLAGYEETQYF.

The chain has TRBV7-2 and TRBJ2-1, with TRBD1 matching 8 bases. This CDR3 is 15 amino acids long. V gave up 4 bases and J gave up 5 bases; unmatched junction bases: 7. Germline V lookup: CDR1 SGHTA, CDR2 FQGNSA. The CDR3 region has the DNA TGTGCCAGCAGCTCCTGGACAGGGCACGACAATGAGCAGTTCTTC. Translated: CASSSWTGHDNEQFF.

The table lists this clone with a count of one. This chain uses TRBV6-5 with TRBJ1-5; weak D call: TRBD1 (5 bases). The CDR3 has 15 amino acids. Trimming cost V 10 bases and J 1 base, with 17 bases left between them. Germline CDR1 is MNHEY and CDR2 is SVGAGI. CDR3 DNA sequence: TGTGCCAACCCCCCCCAGGGTTTGAGCAATCAGCCCCAGCATTTT. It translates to CANPPQGLSNQPQHF.

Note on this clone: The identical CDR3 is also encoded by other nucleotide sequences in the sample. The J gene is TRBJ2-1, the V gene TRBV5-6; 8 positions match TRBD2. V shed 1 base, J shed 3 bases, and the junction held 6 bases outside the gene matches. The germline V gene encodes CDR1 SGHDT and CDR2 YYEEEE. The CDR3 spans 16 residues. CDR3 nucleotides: TGTGCCAGCAGCTTGTCGGCGGGGGGCTACTACAATGAGCAGTTCTTC. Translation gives CASSLSAGGYYNEQFF.

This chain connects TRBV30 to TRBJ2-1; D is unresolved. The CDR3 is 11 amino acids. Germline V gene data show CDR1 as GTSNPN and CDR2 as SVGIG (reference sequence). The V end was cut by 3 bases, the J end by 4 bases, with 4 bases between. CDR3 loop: CAWRLYNEQFF. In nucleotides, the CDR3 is TGTGCCTGGAGACTGTACAATGAGCAGTTCTTC.

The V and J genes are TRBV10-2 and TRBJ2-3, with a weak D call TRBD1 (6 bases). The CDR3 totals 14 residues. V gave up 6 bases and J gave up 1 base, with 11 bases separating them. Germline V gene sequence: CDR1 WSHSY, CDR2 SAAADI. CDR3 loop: CASSRRTGTDTQYF. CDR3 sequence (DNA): TGCGCCAGCAGCCGACGGACAGGCACAGATACGCAGTATTTT.

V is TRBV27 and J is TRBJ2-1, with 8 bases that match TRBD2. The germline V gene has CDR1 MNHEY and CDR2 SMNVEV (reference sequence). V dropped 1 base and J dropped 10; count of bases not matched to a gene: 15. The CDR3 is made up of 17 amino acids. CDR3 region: CASSLLSDRGLAYEQFF. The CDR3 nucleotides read TGTGCCAGCAGTTTATTGAGTGATCGTGGACTAGCATACGAGCAGTTCTTC.

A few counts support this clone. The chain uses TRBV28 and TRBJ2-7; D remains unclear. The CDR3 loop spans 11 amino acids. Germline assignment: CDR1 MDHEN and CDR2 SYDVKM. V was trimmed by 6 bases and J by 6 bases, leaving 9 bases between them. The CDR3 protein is CASSPGLEQYF. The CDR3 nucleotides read TGTGCCAGCAGCCCGGGTCTCGAGCAGTACTTC.

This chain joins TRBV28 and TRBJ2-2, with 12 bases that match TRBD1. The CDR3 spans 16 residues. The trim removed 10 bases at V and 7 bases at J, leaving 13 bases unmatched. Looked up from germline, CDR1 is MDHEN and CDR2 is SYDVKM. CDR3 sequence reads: CAICPRDRGLIGELFF. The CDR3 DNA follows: TGTGCCATATGTCCCCGGGACAGGGGGCTTATCGGGGAGCTGTTTTTT.

The CDR3 reads CASSTTNTGELFF. The CDR3 DNA reads TGTGCCTCCTCGACAACGAACACCGGGGAGCTGTTTTTT. The gene calls are TRBV28 and TRBJ2-2, with D hard to call. Per the germline V gene, CDR1 is MDHEN and CDR2 is SYDVKM. V was clipped by 11 bases and J by 0 bases, with 10 bases between them. The CDR3 runs 13 residues.

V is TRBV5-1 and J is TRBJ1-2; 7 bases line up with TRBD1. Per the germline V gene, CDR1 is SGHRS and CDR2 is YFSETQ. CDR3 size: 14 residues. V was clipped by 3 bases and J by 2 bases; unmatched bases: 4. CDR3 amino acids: CASSSEQGNYGYTF. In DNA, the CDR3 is TGCGCCAGCAGCTCCGAACAGGGGAACTATGGCTACACCTTC.

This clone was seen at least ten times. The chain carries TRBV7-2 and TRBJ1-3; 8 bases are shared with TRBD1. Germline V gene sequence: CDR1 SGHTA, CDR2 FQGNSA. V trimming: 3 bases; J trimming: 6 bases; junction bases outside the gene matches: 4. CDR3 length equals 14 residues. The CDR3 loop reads CASSFGQGVNTIYF. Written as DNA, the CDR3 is TGTGCCAGCAGCTTCGGACAGGGAGTAAACACCATATATTTT.

CDR3 region: CASSLVAAGETQYF. The CDR3 nucleotides read TGTGCCAGCAGCTTAGTTGCGGCGGGAGAGACCCAGTACTTC. This chain joins TRBV7-3 and TRBJ2-5, with D tentatively TRBD2 (5 bases). The CDR3 consists of 14 residues. From germline, CDR1 is SGHTA and CDR2 FQGTGA. Trimming took off 2 bases at V and 4 bases at J, with 11 bases between the two ends.

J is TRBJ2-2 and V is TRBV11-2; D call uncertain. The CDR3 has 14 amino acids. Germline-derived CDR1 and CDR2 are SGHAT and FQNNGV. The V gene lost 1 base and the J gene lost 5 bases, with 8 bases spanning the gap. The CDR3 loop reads CASSLVPGTGELFF. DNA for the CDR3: TGTGCCAGCAGCTTAGTTCCCGGTACCGGGGAGCTGTTTTTT.

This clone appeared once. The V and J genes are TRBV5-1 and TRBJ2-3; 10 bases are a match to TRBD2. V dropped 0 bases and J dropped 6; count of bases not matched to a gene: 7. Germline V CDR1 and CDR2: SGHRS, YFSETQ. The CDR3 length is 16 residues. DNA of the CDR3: TGCGCCAGCAGCTTGGTCCCAGCGGGAGGGGGGGATACGCAGTATTTT. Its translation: CASSLVPAGGGDTQYF.

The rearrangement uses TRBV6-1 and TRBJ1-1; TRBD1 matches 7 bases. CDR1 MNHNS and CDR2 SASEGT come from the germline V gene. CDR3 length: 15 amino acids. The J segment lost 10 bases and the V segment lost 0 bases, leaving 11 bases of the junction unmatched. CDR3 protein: CASSEAKGAPAAAFF. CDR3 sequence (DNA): TGTGCCAGCAGTGAAGCAAAGGGGGCGCCAGCTGCAGCTTTCTTT.